The next 27 T cell receptor beta chains were all read from a single sample in a study of T cells in localized non-small cell lung cancer. Profiling relied on immunoSEQ multiplex PCR, and the TCRdb table lists in-frame clones only, not all of them. The sample carries some 72,000 clones, 80% to 90% recorded once. The specimen was peripheral blood, collected before any cancer treatment. The receptors were sampled from a man aged 35 to 70 with stage I lung adenocarcinoma.

The V call is TRBV10-3, the J call TRBJ1-1, with 9 bases fitting TRBD1. The CDR3 covers 15 residues. Germline CDR1 reads ENHRY; CDR2 reads SYGVKD. V dropped 2 bases and J dropped 5; count of bases not matched to a gene: 6. The CDR3 coding sequence is TGTGCCATCAGTGAGGGGACAGGGAGCAGGACTGAAGCTTTCTTT. Amino acids: CAISEGTGSRTEAFF.

The rearrangement joins TRBV5-8 to TRBJ2-5; 9 bases fit TRBD2. Per the germline V gene, CDR1 is SGHTS and CDR2 is YDEGEE. The CDR3 consists of 15 residues. With 2 bases clipped from V and 1 base from J, the junction kept 3 bases outside the gene matches. CDR3: CASSFGGRAQETQYF. CDR3 nucleotide sequence: TGTGCCAGCAGCTTCGGCGGGAGGGCCCAAGAGACCCAGTACTTC.

The chain couples TRBV6-6 to TRBJ1-5; TRBD1 matches at 10 bases. The germline V gene encodes CDR1 MNHNY and CDR2 SVGAGI (reference sequence). The CDR3 covers 15 residues. V was pared by 0 bases and J by 4 bases, with 0 bases of the junction left unmatched. The CDR3 region is CASSYSGQGNQPQHF. CDR3 bases: TGTGCCAGCAGTTACTCGGGACAGGGGAATCAGCCCCAGCATTTT.

This clone showed up just a few times. In DNA form, the CDR3 reads TGTGCCAGCAGCTCCCAACAGGGTAACCCCTACGAGCAGTACTTC. This translates into CASSSQQGNPYEQYF. This chain links TRBV7-9 with TRBJ2-7, with D possibly TRBD1 on 6 matching bases. Germline V lookup: CDR1 SEHNR, CDR2 FQNEAQ (reference sequence). The length of the CDR3 is 15 residues. V was trimmed by 4 bases and J by 2 bases, leaving 15 bases between them.

The chain uses TRBV28 and TRBJ2-3, with a weak D call TRBD2 (6 bases). Between the trimmed V and J ends, which lost 3 bases and 1 base, there was a span of 14 bases. The CDR3 is 16 amino acids. Germline values: CDR1 MDHEN, CDR2 SYDVKM. In DNA, the CDR3 is TGTGCCAGCAGTTTGGGTAAGGGAGGCGGCACAGATACGCAGTATTTT. It is translated as CASSLGKGGGTDTQYF.

This sequence joins TRBV11-2 and TRBJ2-6; tentative D call: TRBD2 (6 bases). Trimming cost V 2 bases and J 0 bases, with 17 bases left between them. CDR3 length equals 19 residues. Looked up from germline, CDR1 is SGHAT and CDR2 is FQNNGV. CDR3 coding DNA: TGTGCCAGCAGCTTACGCGTGGGCGGGGAAGGCTCTGGGGCCAACGTCCTGACTTTC. Translation: CASSLRVGGEGSGANVLTF.

This clone appeared a single time. The gene calls are TRBV6-5 and TRBJ1-2, with 8 bases matching TRBD1. The CDR3 contains 14 residues. Germline V gives CDR1 MNHEY, CDR2 SVGAGI. V trimming: 2 bases; J trimming: 4 bases; junction bases outside the gene matches: 3. The CDR3 is CASSYHGTGYGYTF. The CDR3 DNA follows: TGTGCCAGCAGTTACCACGGGACAGGCTATGGCTACACCTTC.

The chain uses TRBV21-1 and TRBJ1-6. TRBV21-1 is a pseudogene locus. The CDR3 runs to 15 residues. The CDR3 DNA reads as TGTGCCAGCAGCAATCCTAGGACGGCCCATTCACCCCTCCACTTT. As protein: CASSNPRTAHSPLHF.

The rearrangement links TRBV29-1 to TRBJ2-3, with 10 nucleotides matching TRBD2. Germline V lookup: CDR1 SQVTM, CDR2 ANQGSEA. The ends lost 4 bases at V and 1 base at J; junction bases unmatched: 14. The CDR3 has 18 residues. In DNA, the CDR3 is TGCAGCGTTGGAGGCCTTTCTATGAGCGGGGGGGGCACAGATACGCAGTATTTT. Protein product: CSVGGLSMSGGGTDTQYF.

This chain links TRBV19 with TRBJ1-5, with 8 bases identical to TRBD1. The CDR3 is 15 residues long. Germline V lookup: CDR1 LNHDA, CDR2 SQIVND (reference sequence). The junction had 4 bases not matched to a gene; V was cut back by 4 bases and J by 2 bases. For the CDR3, the DNA is TGTGCCAGTAGTAGGCAGGGGGCAGGCAATCAGCCCCAGCATTTT. Protein: CASSRQGAGNQPQHF.

V is TRBV27 and J is TRBJ1-2, with D uncertain. Germline loops: CDR1 MNHEY, CDR2 SMNVEV (reference sequence). CDR3 length: 12 residues. Trimming removed 4 bases at V and 5 bases at J, with 8 bases between. CDR3 protein: CASSSGGYGYTF. CDR3 DNA sequence: TGTGCCAGCAGTTCCGGAGGTTATGGCTACACCTTC.

This clone is a singleton in its sample. This chain uses TRBV2 with TRBJ1-4; D might be TRBD1 (6 bases). The CDR3 is 15 amino acids. The V and J ends lost 0 bases and 3 bases respectively, with 8 bases between them. CDR1 and CDR2 (germline): SNHLY, FYNNEI. CDR3 nucleotide sequence: TGTGCCAGCAGTGAAGCATCAGGGGCTAATGAAAAACTGTTTTTT. Encoded protein: CASSEASGANEKLFF. Using reference TRBV2 and TRBJ1-4 for the parts outside the CDR3, the full variable domain is EPEVTQTPSHQVTQMGQEVILRCVPISNHLYFYWYRQILGQKVEFLVSFYNNEISEKSEIFDDQFSVERPDGSNFTLKIRSTKLEDSAMYFCASSEASGANEKLFFGSGTQLSVL.

This sequence joins TRBV30 and TRBJ1-2; the D gene is possibly TRBD1 (5 bases). The V and J ends lost 3 bases and 4 bases respectively, with 9 bases between them. Germline CDR1 and CDR2: GTSNPN and SVGIG (reference sequence). The CDR3 runs 12 residues. The CDR3 sequence: CAWSRDLYGYTF. The CDR3 DNA reads TGTGCCTGGAGCAGGGATCTCTATGGCTACACCTTC. Variable domain in full (rest from reference TRBV30 and TRBJ1-2): SQTIHQWPATLVQPVGSPLSLECTVEGTSNPNLYWYRQAAGRGLQLLFYSVGIGQISSEVPQNLSASRPQDRQFILSSKKLLLSDSGFYLCAWSRDLYGYTFGSGTRLTVV.

This clone was detected only a few times. V usage is TRBV2 and J usage is TRBJ2-6; D unclear. The CDR3 contains 13 residues. Germline values: CDR1 SNHLY, CDR2 FYNNEI. V lost 10 bases and J lost 7, with 14 bases in between. The CDR3 protein is CANRVPLANVLTF. For the CDR3, the DNA is TGTGCCAATCGGGTACCCTTAGCCAACGTCCTGACTTTC. The full variable domain, its missing parts supplied by reference TRBV2 and TRBJ2-6, is EPEVTQTPSHQVTQMGQEVILRCVPISNHLYFYWYRQILGQKVEFLVSFYNNEISEKSEIFDDQFSVERPDGSNFTLKIRSTKLEDSAMYFCANRVPLANVLTFGAGSRLTVL.

The chain couples TRBV7-9 to TRBJ1-2, with a tentative D call TRBD1 (6 bases). Per the germline V gene, CDR1 is SEHNR and CDR2 is FQNEAQ (reference sequence). Trimming removed 8 bases at V and 4 bases at J, with 17 bases between. The CDR3 contains 14 residues. The CDR3 is CASGPGQPLYGYTF. CDR3 DNA: TGTGCCAGCGGGCCTGGACAGCCCCTCTATGGCTACACCTTC.

The chain recombines TRBV29-1 with TRBJ2-4, with D unclear. CDR1 is SQVTM and CDR2 is ANQGSEA in the germline V gene. This CDR3 region has 14 residues. The V and J ends lost 4 bases and 0 bases respectively, with 10 bases between them. The CDR3, as DNA: TGCAGCGTTGCCAACAGCCTAGCCAAAAACATTCAGTACTTC. Translating gives CSVANSLAKNIQYF.

V and J are TRBV5-1 and TRBJ2-7; D is perhaps TRBD1 or TRBD2 (5 bases each). V gave up 4 bases and J gave up 5 bases, with 16 bases separating them. Germline V lookup: CDR1 SGHRS, CDR2 YFSETQ. This CDR3 contains 14 residues. For the CDR3, the DNA is TGCGCCAGCAGCATGGGACCGGCCGGAGACGAGCAGTACTTC. As protein: CASSMGPAGDEQYF.

V usage is TRBV19 and J usage is TRBJ2-6; D is perhaps TRBD1 or TRBD2 (6 bases each). The germline CDR1 and CDR2 sequences are LNHDA and SQIVND (reference sequence). Trimming removed 6 bases at V and 5 bases at J, with 17 bases between. The CDR3 runs to 16 residues. The CDR3 reads CASSSKGGFRANVLTF. CDR3 DNA: TGTGCCAGTAGCTCAAAGGGGGGCTTCAGGGCCAACGTCCTGACTTTC.

This clone was recorded once. This may stem from a read error, because a much larger clone lies one nucleotide away. The sample carries other DNA sequences with the same CDR3. The chain couples TRBV6-6 to TRBJ1-2; 8 nucleotides match TRBD1. Per the germline V gene, CDR1 is MNHNY and CDR2 is SVGAGI (reference sequence). With V trimmed by 5 bases and J by 3 bases, 2 bases remained unmatched. The CDR3 consists of 13 residues. Here the CDR3 DNA reads TGTGCCAGCAGTCCGACAGGGGACTATGGCTACACCTTC. It specifies CASSPTGDYGYTF.

This clone has just one count. The rearrangement uses TRBV7-9 and TRBJ2-3; D gene uncertain. V shed 4 bases and J shed 5 bases, with 16 bases lying between them. Germline values: CDR1 SEHNR, CDR2 FQNEAQ (reference sequence). This CDR3 has 15 amino acids. This CDR3 reads CASSSKGIAEDTQYF. As DNA, the CDR3 is TGTGCCAGCAGCTCCAAAGGTATCGCGGAAGATACGCAGTATTTT.

This clone appeared a single time. V usage is TRBV30 and J usage is TRBJ2-2; 7 bases map to TRBD2. The CDR3 consists of 15 residues. Germline loops: CDR1 GTSNPN, CDR2 SVGIG (reference sequence). The ends lost 4 bases at V and 4 bases at J; junction bases unmatched: 9. DNA for the CDR3: TGTGCCTGGAACCCCGGGACTACCCTCACCGGGGAGCTGTTTTTT. Its translation is CAWNPGTTLTGELFF.

This chain uses TRBV4-3 with TRBJ1-1; no reliable D call. Germline V gene lookup returns CDR1 LGHNA and CDR2 YSLEER. V was trimmed by 0 bases and J by 0 bases, leaving 8 bases between them. The CDR3 has 15 residues. In nucleotides, the CDR3 is TGCGCCAGCAGCCAAGAGGCGGTAATGAACACTGAAGCTTTCTTT. It encodes CASSQEAVMNTEAFF.

V usage is TRBV5-1 and J usage is TRBJ2-3; 7 positions agree with TRBD1. This CDR3 is 16 amino acids long. J was trimmed by 0 bases and V by 3 bases; bases with no gene match: 7. Germline V CDR1 and CDR2: SGHRS, YFSETQ. The CDR3 protein is CASSSGQHSSTDTQYF. The CDR3 DNA reads as TGCGCCAGCAGCTCGGGACAGCACTCTAGCACAGATACGCAGTATTTT. Full variable domain (rest looked up from reference TRBV5-1 and TRBJ2-3): KAGVTQTPRYLIKTRGQQVTLSCSPISGHRSVSWYQQTPGQGLQFLFEYFSETQRNKGNFPGRFSGRQFSNSRSEMNVSTLELGDSALYLCASSSGQHSSTDTQYFGPGTRLTVL.

The J gene is TRBJ2-6, the V gene TRBV5-1, with a possible D match to TRBD1 (6 bases). The germline V and J ends were trimmed by 3 bases and 0 bases, with 13 bases remaining between them. The CDR3 contains 17 residues. CDR1 SGHRS and CDR2 YFSETQ come from the germline V gene. CDR3 loop: CASSSRGSSSGANVLTF. The CDR3 region has the DNA TGCGCCAGCAGCTCGAGGGGGTCGAGCTCTGGGGCCAACGTCCTGACTTTC.

The chain links TRBV7-9 to TRBJ1-1; possible D gene TRBD1, 5 bases. The germline CDR1 and CDR2 sequences are SEHNR and FQNEAQ (reference sequence). The CDR3 is 15 amino acids. The germline V and J ends were trimmed by 5 bases and 4 bases, with 17 bases remaining between them. CDR3 region: CASSNSGNAGTEAFF. Here the CDR3 DNA reads TGTGCCAGCAGCAATTCAGGGAATGCGGGCACTGAAGCTTTCTTT.

This clone was counted only a few times. The V gene is TRBV28, the J gene TRBJ2-7, with 8 bases lining up with TRBD2. J lost 6 bases, V lost 5 bases, and 3 bases had no gene match. The CDR3 length is 12 residues. Germline CDR1 MDHEN, CDR2 SYDVKM. CDR3 region: CASSSGSFEQYF. In DNA, the CDR3 is TGTGCCAGCAGTAGCGGGAGTTTCGAGCAGTACTTC.

The V and J genes are TRBV14 and TRBJ1-1; D not certain. V shed 4 bases and J shed 2 bases, with 14 bases lying between them. CDR3 length: 15 residues. Germline CDR1 SGHDN, CDR2 FVKESK. The CDR3 is CASSPPGTFNTEAFF. The CDR3 coding sequence is TGTGCCAGCAGCCCCCCGGGAACCTTCAACACTGAAGCTTTCTTT.